The clone carrying this T cell receptor beta chain was recorded at least ten times. What it binds is not known. The sample originates from a study of spatial heterogeneity in lung cancer. Looking at the study overall: Detection consistently yielded more beta chains than alpha chains.

Time point specified: sample taken at primary tumor resection. Unsorted samples of tumor, nontumor lung or frozen PBMC had their whole RNA sequenced. The CDR3 spans 14 residues. CDR1 is LGHDT, CDR2 YNNKEL, per germline (reference sequence). The V end was cut by 6 bases, the J end by 5 bases, with 14 bases between. Study-wide findings and caveats: Counts of expanded alpha and beta TCRs within tumors tracked the tumor nonsynonymous mutation count.

MiXCR, run by TCRdb on the 5' RACE reads, gives a single entry per CDR3 protein. This sample yields 9,500 to 10,000 distinct CDR3 sequences, of which around 6% are seen a single time; about a tenth belongs to the top ten. The J gene is TRBJ1-5, the V gene TRBV3-1, with a weak D call TRBD1 (6 bases). This sequence was found in a male donor with early-stage non-small cell lung cancer. The sequenced sample was lung tumor tissue, obtained at surgery. The CDR3 sequence: CASRATGADQPQHF. CDR3 DNA sequence: TGTGCCAGCAGGGCGACAGGTGCTGATCAGCCCCAGCATTTT.